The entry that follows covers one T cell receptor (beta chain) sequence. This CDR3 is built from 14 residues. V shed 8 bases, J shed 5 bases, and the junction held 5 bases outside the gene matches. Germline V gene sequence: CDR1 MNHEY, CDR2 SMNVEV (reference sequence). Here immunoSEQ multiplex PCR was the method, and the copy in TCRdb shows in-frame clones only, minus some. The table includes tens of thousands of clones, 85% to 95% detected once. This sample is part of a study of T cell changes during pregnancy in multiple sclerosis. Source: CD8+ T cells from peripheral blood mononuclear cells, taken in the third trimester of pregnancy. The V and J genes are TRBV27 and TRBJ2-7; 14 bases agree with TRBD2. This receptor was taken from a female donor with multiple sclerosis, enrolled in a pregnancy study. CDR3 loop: CASAGTSGSHEQYF. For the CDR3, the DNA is TGTGCCAGCGCCGGGACTAGCGGGAGCCACGAGCAGTACTTC.